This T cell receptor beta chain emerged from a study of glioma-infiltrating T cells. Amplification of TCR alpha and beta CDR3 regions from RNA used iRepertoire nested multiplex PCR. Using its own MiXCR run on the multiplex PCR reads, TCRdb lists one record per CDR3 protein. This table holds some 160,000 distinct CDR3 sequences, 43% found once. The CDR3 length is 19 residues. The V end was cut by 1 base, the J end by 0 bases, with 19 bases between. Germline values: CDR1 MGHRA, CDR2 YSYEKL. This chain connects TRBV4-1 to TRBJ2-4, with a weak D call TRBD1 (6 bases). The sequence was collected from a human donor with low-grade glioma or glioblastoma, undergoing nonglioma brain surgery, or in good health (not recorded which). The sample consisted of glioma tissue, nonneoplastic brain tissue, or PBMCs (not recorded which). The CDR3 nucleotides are TGCGCCAGCAGCCAAGGGAACCTCGGACAGCCGCTAGCCAAAAACATTCAGTACTTC. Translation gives CASSQGNLGQPLAKNIQYF.